The 13 T cell receptor beta chains given below trace back to one sample, sequenced in a study of cytomegalovirus exposure and HLA in healthy donors. Data came from immunoSEQ multiplex PCR; TCRdb stores just in-frame clones and leaves some out. The top ten clones hold just under 9% of a sample with 120,000 to 150,000 clones, around 87% of them seen once. The sample comprised PBMCs. Every receptor here comes from a man between 18 and 35 years old in good health and CMV-seropositive.

Here the CDR3 reads CASSSPALTSFNHEQYF. CDR3 bases: TGTGCCAGCAGCTCACCCGCACTGACTAGCTTCAACCACGAGCAGTACTTC. The chain carries TRBV7-6 and TRBJ2-7; 7 bases are a match to TRBD2. Germline V gene lookup returns CDR1 SGHVS and CDR2 FNYEAQ. The length of the CDR3 is 17 residues. Trimming at V came to 4 bases and at J to 5 bases, leaving 17 bases not matched to a gene.

The chain joins TRBV7-3 to TRBJ2-1; 7 bases map to TRBD1. This CDR3 contains 13 residues. CDR1 and CDR2 from the germline V gene are SGHTA and FQGTGA. The ends lost 4 bases at V and 13 bases at J; junction bases unmatched: 10. The CDR3 coding sequence is TGTGCCAGCAGCTCTGGGGCCGGGACAGTTCAGTTCTTC. Its translation: CASSSGAGTVQFF.

This clone was detected only once. The V and J genes are TRBV9 and TRBJ2-5, with D unresolved. With 0 bases removed from V and 2 bases from J, the gap between germline ends came to 5 bases. The CDR3 is made up of 13 amino acids. The germline V gene has CDR1 SGDLS and CDR2 YYNGEE. CDR3 residues: CASSVAGQETQYF. The CDR3 coding sequence is TGTGCCAGCAGCGTAGCGGGTCAAGAGACCCAGTACTTC. The variable domain in full, with the rest retrieved from reference TRBV9 and TRBJ2-5, is DSGVTQTPKHLITATGQRVTLRCSPRSGDLSVYWYQQSLDQGLQFLIQYYNGEERAKGNILERFSAQQFPDLHSELNLSSLELGDSALYFCASSVAGQETQYFGPGTRLLVL.

V gene TRBV29-1 combines with J gene TRBJ2-1; 9 positions agree with TRBD2. The CDR3 totals 14 residues. The ends lost 4 bases at V and 7 bases at J; junction bases unmatched: 8. Per the germline V gene, CDR1 is SQVTM and CDR2 is ANQGSEA. In DNA, the CDR3 is TGCAGCGTTGGGGGTAGCGGGAGAGCTAATGAGCAGTTCTTC. It translates to CSVGGSGRANEQFF.

This chain uses TRBV5-5 with TRBJ2-3, with 10 bases aligning to TRBD2. This CDR3 region has 16 residues. V trimming: 1 base; J trimming: 5 bases; junction bases outside the gene matches: 7. In germline, CDR1 is SGHKS, CDR2 YYEKEE (reference sequence). The CDR3 DNA reads TGTGCCAGCAGCTTGAGTCTAGCGGGGGCGATAGATACGCAGTATTTT. Amino acids: CASSLSLAGAIDTQYF.

The rearrangement joins TRBV30 to TRBJ2-3, with 8 bases matching TRBD2. With 1 base clipped from V and 4 bases from J, the junction kept 10 bases outside the gene matches. CDR3 size: 16 residues. Per germline, CDR1 GTSNPN and CDR2 SVGIG (reference sequence). This CDR3 reads CAWSGGLVGIADTQYF. In nucleotides, the CDR3 is TGTGCCTGGAGTGGGGGACTAGTTGGGATTGCAGATACGCAGTATTTT.

This chain links TRBV7-6 with TRBJ2-7; 8 nucleotides line up with TRBD1. The trim removed 0 bases at V and 12 bases at J, leaving 7 bases unmatched. CDR3 length equals 13 residues. The germline CDR1 and CDR2 sequences are SGHVS and FNYEAQ. This CDR3 is CASSLAMDRETYF. The CDR3 DNA reads as TGTGCCAGCAGCTTAGCAATGGACAGGGAGACGTACTTC.

This sequence joins TRBV6-5 and TRBJ2-7; D is perhaps TRBD1 (6 bases). Germline loops: CDR1 MNHEY, CDR2 SVGAGI. Trimming took off 4 bases at V and 3 bases at J, with 16 bases between the two ends. The length of the CDR3 is 15 residues. The CDR3 reads CASSSKTGPNYEQYF. The CDR3 DNA reads TGTGCCAGCAGTTCCAAGACAGGACCTAACTACGAGCAGTACTTC.

The chain couples TRBV21-1 to TRBJ2-2; TRBD2 is taken as the D call from the table, unchecked against the DNA. TRBV21-1 is assigned pseudogene status. The CDR3 is made up of 19 amino acids. The CDR3 region has the DNA TGTGCCAGCAGCAACCCGGGGCTAGCGGGAGGTCTCAACACCGGGGAGCTGTTTTTT. It is translated as CASSNPGLAGGLNTGELFF.

The chain joins TRBV9 to TRBJ1-3; no clear D gene. V was shortened by 0 bases and J by 0 bases, with 10 bases between the two germline ends. CDR1 and CDR2 from the germline V gene are SGDLS and YYNGEE. The CDR3 runs 16 residues. DNA for the CDR3: TGTGCCAGCAGCGTAGGCCACGAGAGCTCTGGAAACACCATATATTTT. It translates to CASSVGHESSGNTIYF.

The chain links TRBV5-1 to TRBJ2-3, with no clear D. The CDR3 runs 13 residues. CDR1 SGHRS and CDR2 YFSETQ come from the germline V gene. Deletions cut 4 bases from V and 4 bases from J, with 10 bases between. The chain's CDR3 is CASSLLLPDTQYF. The CDR3 nucleotides read TGCGCCAGCAGCCTCCTCCTTCCAGATACGCAGTATTTT.

This chain connects TRBV5-5 to TRBJ2-1; 7 bases are shared with TRBD2. The CDR3 totals 15 residues. Germline trimming cut 0 bases from V and 3 bases from J; bases unmatched to any gene: 3. Germline lookup yields CDR1 SGHKS and CDR2 YYEKEE (reference sequence). Here the CDR3 DNA reads TGTGCCAGCAGCTTGGCTAGCGGAAGCTACAATGAGCAGTTCTTC. Protein sequence: CASSLASGSYNEQFF.

This chain links TRBV19 with TRBJ1-1; 7 bases line up with TRBD1. The germline V gene has CDR1 LNHDA and CDR2 SQIVND (reference sequence). V dropped 6 bases and J dropped 6; count of bases not matched to a gene: 10. The CDR3 consists of 14 residues. CDR3 region: CASRKGAGRPEAFF. For the CDR3, the DNA is TGTGCCAGTAGGAAGGGGGCAGGGAGGCCTGAAGCTTTCTTT.